This T cell receptor (beta chain) emerged from a study of molecular identifiers for immune sequencing clone quantification. Naive CD8 T cells, phenotype CD8+CD4-CCR7+CD45RA+, were sorted. MiXCR was run by TCRdb on the PCR reads, yielding one entry per CDR3 protein. The profile shows some 89,000 distinct CDR3 sequences, approximately 24% of them singletons. This CDR3 contains 14 residues. V shed 0 bases and J shed 5 bases, with 11 bases lying between them. Germline V gene lookup returns CDR1 LNHNV and CDR2 YYDKDF (reference sequence). V gene TRBV15 combines with J gene TRBJ2-7, with unresolved D. Sequenced input: naive CD8+ T cells from blood, with Jurkat cell RNA spiked in. Subset in this sample: FACS-sorted CD8+CD4-CCR7+CD45RA+ naive T cells. This sequence was found in a human donor in good health. Some libraries in this study had Jurkat cell RNA spiked in. Here the CDR3 DNA reads TGTGCCACCAGCAGAGATGGTGTCTACGACGAGCAGTACTTC. Translating gives CATSRDGVYDEQYF.